The 12 T cell receptor beta chains listed next were all sequenced from one sample in a study of blood T cell repertoires in COVID-19. The protocol was immunoSEQ multiplex PCR, while the TCRdb copy is restricted to in-frame clones and leaves out a portion. The repertoire has around 130,000 clones, roughly 82% of them found once; the top ten carry 12%. Sequenced input: peripheral blood. The receptors here all came from a human donor in a cohort sampled during active COVID-19.

The chain recombines TRBV27 with TRBJ1-2; TRBD1 matches at 7 bases. This CDR3 has 14 residues. Trimming cost V 5 bases and J 8 bases; bases outside gene matches: 11. Per germline, CDR1 MNHEY and CDR2 SMNVEV (reference sequence). The CDR3 nucleotides are TGTGCCAGCAGTCCGCCAGGGGGGCGCCTGGGCTACACCTTC. Translated, it gives CASSPPGGRLGYTF.

The chain uses TRBV5-4 and TRBJ2-2; D is undetermined. The CDR3 spans 15 residues. The germline V and J ends were trimmed by 0 bases and 1 base, with 7 bases remaining between them. Per germline, CDR1 SGHNT and CDR2 YYREEE (reference sequence). CDR3 in DNA: TGTGCCAGCAGCTTGGATCAGGTGAACACCGGGGAGCTGTTTTTT. Translation gives CASSLDQVNTGELFF.

The chain links TRBV12-3 or TRBV12-4 to TRBJ1-3, with D unclear. Between the trimmed V and J ends, which lost 4 bases and 9 bases, there was a span of 13 bases. This CDR3 comprises 13 residues. CDR3 sequence: CASSSSPTTTIYF. CDR3 DNA sequence: TGTGCCAGCAGTTCTAGCCCTACTACCACCATATATTTT.

The rearrangement uses TRBV20-1 and TRBJ1-3; D ambiguous. CDR1 DFQATT and CDR2 SNEGSKA come from the germline V gene (reference sequence). Trimming left V 3 bases short and J 4 bases short, with 13 bases between. The CDR3 loop spans 14 amino acids. The CDR3 reads CSASGEGGGNTIYF. The CDR3 DNA reads TGCAGTGCTAGTGGGGAGGGCGGAGGAAACACCATATATTTT.

This clone was seen once. The chain employs TRBV5-1 and TRBJ2-7; 7 bases align to TRBD2. The length of the CDR3 is 13 residues. V shed 0 bases, J shed 6 bases, and the junction held 3 bases outside the gene matches. The germline V gene encodes CDR1 SGHRS and CDR2 YFSETQ. Written as DNA, the CDR3 is TGCGCCAGCAGCTTGGCCGGGGGGAGCGAGCAGTACTTC. Amino acid sequence: CASSLAGGSEQYF.

In DNA form, the CDR3 reads TGTGCCAGCAGTTCGCAGGGGGCAGGGGATGAAAAACTGTTTTTT. It translates to CASSSQGAGDEKLFF. The chain links TRBV7-2 to TRBJ1-4; 8 bases match TRBD1. Germline V lookup: CDR1 SGHTA, CDR2 FQGNSA. The CDR3 length is 15 residues. Germline trimming cut 6 bases from V and 6 bases from J; bases unmatched to any gene: 9.

The chain has TRBV7-6 and TRBJ2-1; TRBD2 aligns across 16 bases. Germline V gene sequence: CDR1 SGHVS, CDR2 FNYEAQ. The length of the CDR3 is 20 residues. V lost 3 bases to trimming and J lost 7 bases; unmatched junction nucleotides: 15. The CDR3 protein is CASSFPRPGLAGGPKNEQFF. CDR3 coding DNA: TGTGCCAGCAGCTTCCCGCGACCGGGACTAGCGGGGGGGCCGAAGAATGAGCAGTTCTTC. Combining the CDR3 with reference TRBV7-6 and TRBJ2-1 gives the whole variable domain GAGVSQSPRYKVTKRGQDVALRCDPISGHVSLYWYRQALGQGPEFLTYFNYEAQQDKSGLPNDRFSAERPEGSISTLTIQRTEQRDSAMYRCASSFPRPGLAGGPKNEQFFGPGTRLTVL.

The chain carries TRBV7-6 and TRBJ2-7; 9 nucleotides agree with TRBD2. Germline V gene lookup returns CDR1 SGHVS and CDR2 FNYEAQ. The ends lost 4 bases at V and 5 bases at J; junction bases unmatched: 12. The CDR3 has 16 residues. The CDR3 DNA sequence: TGTGCCAGCAGCTCCACGCGGGGGGGGCTAAGGAACGAGCAGTACTTC. Translated: CASSSTRGGLRNEQYF.

V usage is TRBV5-1 and J usage is TRBJ2-2; D is perhaps TRBD1 (6 bases). Trimming removed 4 bases from V and 2 bases from J, with 15 bases in between. The CDR3 sequence is 16 residues long. Germline CDR1 reads SGHRS; CDR2 reads YFSETQ. The CDR3 protein is CASSQTDSINTGELFF. The CDR3, as DNA: TGCGCCAGCAGCCAAACGGACAGTATTAACACCGGGGAGCTGTTTTTT.

This clone has only a few counts. The J gene is TRBJ2-4, the V gene TRBV29-1, with 7 nucleotides matching TRBD2. V was pared by 4 bases and J by 0 bases, with 3 bases of the junction left unmatched. This CDR3 is 14 amino acids long. The V gene's germline CDR1 is SQVTM and CDR2 ANQGSEA. CDR3 loop: CSVVGGGAKNIQYF. The CDR3 DNA sequence: TGCAGCGTTGTGGGCGGGGGAGCCAAAAACATTCAGTACTTC.

This clone is a singleton in its sample. V usage is TRBV2 and J usage is TRBJ2-6; 7 bases map to TRBD1. The trim removed 4 bases at V and 3 bases at J, leaving 3 bases unmatched. Germline V lookup: CDR1 SNHLY, CDR2 FYNNEI. The CDR3 covers 15 residues. CDR3 sequence (DNA): TGTGCCAGCAGTGCGACAGGGTATGGGGCCAACGTCCTGACTTTC. It translates to CASSATGYGANVLTF. The whole variable domain, filled in from reference TRBV2 and TRBJ2-6, reads EPEVTQTPSHQVTQMGQEVILRCVPISNHLYFYWYRQILGQKVEFLVSFYNNEISEKSEIFDDQFSVERPDGSNFTLKIRSTKLEDSAMYFCASSATGYGANVLTFGAGSRLTVL.

The table lists this clone with a count of one. CDR3 nucleotides: TGTGCCAGCAGCCCAAACCAGGCGTATGAAGCTTTCTTT. Translating gives CASSPNQAYEAFF. The J gene is TRBJ1-1, the V gene TRBV5-6; D call uncertain. The CDR3 loop spans 13 amino acids. The germline V gene has CDR1 SGHDT and CDR2 YYEEEE. The germline V and J ends were trimmed by 4 bases and 7 bases, with 14 bases remaining between them.